Below, 14 T cell receptor beta chains from the same sample are listed, as sequenced in a study of blood T cell repertoires in COVID-19. The assay was immunoSEQ multiplex PCR, and TCRdb's table has in-frame clones only and misses some. The sample lists fewer than 500,000 clones; 86% were seen once. Specimen: peripheral blood. Receptor source: a woman aged 25-40 years with active or convalescent COVID-19.

This rearrangement joins TRBV29-1 to TRBJ1-1; 7 bases line up with TRBD1. The germline CDR1 and CDR2 sequences are SQVTM and ANQGSEA. CDR3 length: 15 amino acids. Trimming at V came to 4 bases and at J to 0 bases, leaving 8 bases not matched to a gene. For the CDR3, the DNA is TGCAGCGTTGGAGGTGGGGGACAGTTGAACACTGAAGCTTTCTTT. As protein: CSVGGGGQLNTEAFF.

The rearrangement links TRBV6-2 or TRBV6-3 to TRBJ1-2, with a tentative D call TRBD1 (5 bases). The germline V and J ends were trimmed by 2 bases and 4 bases, with 5 bases remaining between them. Germline lookup yields CDR1 MNHEY and CDR2 SVGEGT. The CDR3 loop spans 12 amino acids. CDR3: CASSYRGYGYTF. The CDR3 coding sequence is TGTGCCAGCAGTTACAGGGGCTATGGCTACACCTTC.

This chain connects TRBV4-1 to TRBJ2-1; 10 bases agree with TRBD2. CDR3 size: 16 residues. Germline values: CDR1 MGHRA, CDR2 YSYEKL. With 4 bases clipped from V and 4 bases from J, the junction kept 7 bases outside the gene matches. CDR3 nucleotides: TGCGCCAGCAGCCGACAAACTAGCGGGAATTACAATGAGCAGTTCTTC. The encoded protein is CASSRQTSGNYNEQFF.

Note on this clone: The same CDR3 is also encoded by other DNA sequences in this sample. This rearrangement joins TRBV30 to TRBJ2-7; D possibly corresponds to TRBD2 (6 bases). Trimming stripped 0 bases from V and 1 base from J, with 7 bases between. The CDR3 runs to 13 residues. Germline V lookup: CDR1 GTSNPN, CDR2 SVGIG (reference sequence). CDR3 coding DNA: TGTGCCTGGAGTGTCGGGGGTTCCTACGAGCAGTACTTC. Translated: CAWSVGGSYEQYF.

The chain carries TRBV5-1 and TRBJ1-2; the match to TRBD1 covers 7 bases. CDR3 length: 15 amino acids. With 7 bases clipped from V and 7 bases from J, the junction kept 16 bases outside the gene matches. Germline V gene data show CDR1 as SGHRS and CDR2 as YFSETQ. DNA for the CDR3: TGCGCCAGCCGAGGAGGGACAGCCGGGTTCGTTGGCTACACCTTC. Its protein is CASRGGTAGFVGYTF.

The gene calls are TRBV4-1 and TRBJ2-3, with 9 bases lining up with TRBD2. The V gene end was trimmed by 4 bases and the J gene end by 7 bases; junction bases not matched to a gene: 9. The V gene's germline CDR1 is MGHRA and CDR2 YSYEKL. The CDR3 loop spans 15 amino acids. In nucleotides, the CDR3 is TGCGCCAGCAGCCGAGAGCGGGGGGCTCTAAATACGCAGTATTTT. Its protein product is CASSRERGALNTQYF.

The CDR3 bases are TGTGCCAGCTCACCACAGGGGGCCCTGGGAGATACGCAGTATTTT. Translation gives CASSPQGALGDTQYF. J is TRBJ2-3 and V is TRBV18; 7 nucleotides agree with TRBD1. The CDR3 runs to 15 residues. Germline V gene data show CDR1 as KGHSH and CDR2 as LQKENI. V shed 1 base and J 5 bases; nucleotides not matched to a gene: 6.

This chain links TRBV6-6 with TRBJ2-2; unclear D gene. Germline lookup yields CDR1 MNHNY and CDR2 SVGAGI (reference sequence). CDR3 size: 14 residues. V lost 2 bases and J 5 bases, leaving 9 bases between the germline ends. The CDR3 DNA is TGTGCCAGCAGTTACCCCCGCGGTACCGGGGAGCTGTTTTTT. This gives the protein CASSYPRGTGELFF.

The J gene is TRBJ1-2, the V gene TRBV30, with 7 bases matching TRBD1. Looked up from germline, CDR1 is GTSNPN and CDR2 is SVGIG (reference sequence). V trimming: 0 bases; J trimming: 8 bases; junction bases outside the gene matches: 9. The CDR3 is 14 amino acids. CDR3 DNA sequence: TGTGCCTGGAGTGTACAAGGGGGCGCGGGGGGCTACACCTTC. Amino acids: CAWSVQGGAGGYTF.

This clone was counted a single time. The rearrangement uses TRBV4-1 and TRBJ1-2, with D perhaps matching TRBD1 (6 bases). CDR3 size: 16 residues. The germline CDR1 and CDR2 sequences are MGHRA and YSYEKL. The germline V and J ends were trimmed by 4 bases and 5 bases, with 20 bases remaining between them. CDR3 DNA: TGCGCCAGCAGCCCCATTACAGGGTCCAAGGGGTATGGCTACACCTTC. It codes for CASSPITGSKGYGYTF.

In its sample, this clone was seen a few times. This chain uses TRBV10-3 with TRBJ2-5, with 8 nucleotides matching TRBD1. Germline V gene lookup returns CDR1 ENHRY and CDR2 SYGVKD. This CDR3 is built from 17 residues. J lost 2 bases, V lost 3 bases, and 11 bases had no gene match. The CDR3 protein is CAISDPQGAGGQETQYF. The CDR3, as DNA: TGTGCCATCAGTGACCCCCAGGGGGCAGGAGGGCAAGAGACCCAGTACTTC.

This sequence joins TRBV11-1 and TRBJ2-7; TRBD2 aligns across 10 bases. CDR3 length equals 15 residues. V was pared by 2 bases and J by 2 bases, with 3 bases of the junction left unmatched. In germline, CDR1 is SGHAT, CDR2 FQDESV (reference sequence). CDR3 in DNA: TGTGCCAGCAGCTTAACTAGCGGGGATACCTACGAGCAGTACTTC. Encoded protein: CASSLTSGDTYEQYF.

The rearrangement links TRBV19 to TRBJ1-5; TRBD1 matches at 7 bases. CDR1 LNHDA and CDR2 SQIVND come from the germline V gene (reference sequence). The CDR3 length is 18 residues. Unmatched junction bases numbered 13, after V lost 5 bases and J lost 0 bases. The CDR3: CASSPEKTGPYSNQPQHF. Written as DNA, the CDR3 is TGTGCCAGTAGTCCAGAGAAGACAGGGCCTTATAGCAATCAGCCCCAGCATTTT.

V usage is TRBV14 and J usage is TRBJ2-1, with no clear D. Per germline, CDR1 SGHDN and CDR2 FVKESK. Trimming shortened V by 1 base and J by 8 bases, and 12 bases separated the two germline ends. This CDR3 region has 14 residues. The CDR3 region has the DNA TGTGCCAGCAGCCAAGGTTCTTATGTCGATGAGCAGTTCTTC. As protein: CASSQGSYVDEQFF.